This TCR beta chain originates from a study of HIV-infected children after antiretroviral therapy interruption. Study summary: Continuous-treatment children had median age around 8 years, interruption roughly 10 years.

General study points: Naive CD4+ sequences overlapped less between time points once interruption began.

RNA-based 3' RACE libraries used unique molecular identifiers. TCRdb fed the 3' RACE reads into MiXCR, producing one record per CDR3 protein. Here the sample spans around 41,000 distinct CDR3 sequences, just over 6.5% being singletons. This clonotype was found many times. Its antigen is as yet unknown. The treatment here: PENTA 11 planned treatment interruption arm or continuous ART arm. Cryopreserved PBMC samples required at least 5 million viable cells. From thawed PBMCs, naive CD4+ CD45RA+ CD45RO- T cells were sorted. This CDR3 contains 14 residues. Trimming left V 2 bases short and J 8 bases short, with 15 bases between. Germline loops: CDR1 SGHTA, CDR2 FQGNSA.

The chain is built from TRBV7-2 and TRBJ1-1; tentatively, D is TRBD1 (6 bases). The specimen comprised CD45RA+ CD4+ T cells from PBMCs, pooled from several time points, sampled from a donor given antiretroviral therapy, either interrupted or continuous. The subset is: naive CD4+ CD45RA+ CD45RO- T cells. The TCR originated in a pool of human donors with HIV. The CDR3 DNA is TGTGCCAGCAGCTTAACCCCCTCACAGGGAGAAGCTTTCTTT. This translates into CASSLTPSQGEAFF.